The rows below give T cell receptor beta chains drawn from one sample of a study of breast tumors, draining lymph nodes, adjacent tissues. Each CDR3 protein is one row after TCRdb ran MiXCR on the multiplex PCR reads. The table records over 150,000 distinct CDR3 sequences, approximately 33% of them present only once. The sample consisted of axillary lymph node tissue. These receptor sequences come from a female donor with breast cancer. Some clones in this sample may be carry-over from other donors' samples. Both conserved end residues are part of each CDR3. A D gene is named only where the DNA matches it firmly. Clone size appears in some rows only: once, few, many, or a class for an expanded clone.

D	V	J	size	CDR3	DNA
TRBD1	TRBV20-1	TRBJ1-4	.	CSARAFGTGEKLFF	TGCAGTGCTAGGGCGTTCGGGACAGGTGAAAAACTGTTTTTT
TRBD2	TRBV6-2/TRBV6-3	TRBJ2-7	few	CASSHAGTSYEQYF	TGTGCCAGCAGTCACGCCGGGACTAGCTACGAGCAGTACTTC
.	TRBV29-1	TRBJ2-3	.	CSVTSAGGNEQYF	TGCAGCGTTACTAGCGCAGGGGGGAATGAGCAGTATTTT
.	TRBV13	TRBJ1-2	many	CASSYRERPVYGYTF	TGTGCCAGCAGTTACCGGGAGCGACCGGTCTATGGCTACACCTTC
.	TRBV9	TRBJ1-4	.	CASSDGKGDEKLFF	TGTGCCAGCAGCGACGGGAAAGGAGATGAAAAACTGTTTTTT
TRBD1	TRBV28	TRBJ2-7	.	CASRSGTGVGEQYF	TGTGCCAGCAGGTCCGGGACAGGGGTTGGCGAGCAGTACTTC
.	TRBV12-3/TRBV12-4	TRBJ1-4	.	CASSLAGRMSEKLFF	TGTGCTAGCAGTTTAGCGGGCAGGATGAGTGAAAAACTGTTTTTT
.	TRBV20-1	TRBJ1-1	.	CSASGGGLNTEAFF	TGCAGTGCAAGTGGGGGGGGCCTGAACACTGAAGCTTTCTTT
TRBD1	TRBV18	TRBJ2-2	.	CASSPLGQGTTGGLFF	TGTGCCAGCTCACCACTTGGACAGGGGACCACCGGGGGGCTGTTTTTT
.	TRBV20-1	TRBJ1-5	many	CSARGQISNQPQHF	TGCAGTGCTAGAGGACAGATTAGCAATCAGCCCCAGCATTTT
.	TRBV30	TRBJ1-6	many	CAWSVAGDSPLHF	TGTGCCTGGAGTGTAGCCGGGGATTCACCCCTCCACTTT
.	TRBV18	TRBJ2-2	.	CASSLYTGEQFF	TGTGCCAGCTCTCTGTACACCGGGGAGCAGTTTTTT
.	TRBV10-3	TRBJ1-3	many	CAIRRGSGQNSGNTIYF	TGTGCCATCAGGAGGGGGAGCGGACAGAATTCTGGAAACACCATATATTTT
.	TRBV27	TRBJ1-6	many	CASTKHQGGSPLHF	TGTGCCAGCACTAAACACCAAGGTGGTTCACCCCTCCACTTT
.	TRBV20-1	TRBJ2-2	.	CSVRRQSNTGGLFF	TGCAGTGTTAGGCGTCAGTCGAACACCGGGGGGCTGTTTTTT
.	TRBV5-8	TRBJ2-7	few	CASSSYRPVAYEQYF	TGTGCCAGCAGCTCCTACAGACCAGTCGCCTACGAGCAGTACTTC
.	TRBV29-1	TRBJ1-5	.	CSVEDPGNDQPQHF	TGCAGCGTTGAAGATCCGGGGAACGATCAGCCCCAGCATTTT
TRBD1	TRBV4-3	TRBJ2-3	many	CASSLPVGTATDTQYF	TGCGCCAGCAGCCTCCCTGTGGGGACAGCCACAGATACGCAGTATTTT
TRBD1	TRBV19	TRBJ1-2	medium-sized	CASRRLDRGRGNYGYTF	TGTGCCAGTAGAAGGTTGGACAGGGGGCGAGGTAACTATGGCTACACCTTC
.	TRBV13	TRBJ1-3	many	CASSRNGDGNTIYF	TGTGCCAGCAGTCGAAATGGGGATGGAAACACCATATATTTT
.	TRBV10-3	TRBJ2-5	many	CAISVTEETQYF	TGTGCCATCAGTGTGACAGAAGAGACCCAGTACTTC
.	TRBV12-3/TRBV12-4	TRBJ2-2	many	CASSLFTGELFF	TGTGCCAGCAGTTTATTCACCGGGGAGCTGTTTTTT
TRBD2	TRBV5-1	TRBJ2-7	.	CASSNILAGQNEQYF	TGCGCCAGCAGCAACATACTAGCGGGACAAAACGAGCAGTACTTC